One T cell receptor (beta chain) is described in this entry. The table came from immunoSEQ multiplex PCR; TCRdb's copy has only in-frame clones and leaves some out. This repertoire shows 70,000 to 85,000 clones, around 84% found once; its top ten account for 11%. This sample stems from a study of control samples from healthy donors and cancer patients. The CDR3 spans 19 residues. V lost 4 bases, J lost 3 bases, and 19 bases stayed unmatched. Per the germline V gene, CDR1 is GTSNPN and CDR2 is SVGIG (reference sequence). This receptor was taken from a man in his 60s with head and neck cancer. The sample comprised PBMCs. The rearrangement links TRBV30 to TRBJ1-4; TRBD1 agrees at 8 bases. CDR3 nucleotide sequence: TGTGCCTGGAAGGCCCTCAGGGGGCGGTTTCCCTTGGCTAATGAAAAACTGTTTTTT. Amino acid sequence: CAWKALRGRFPLANEKLFF.